Below are 25 T cell receptor beta chains sequenced from a single sample in a study of cytomegalovirus exposure and HLA in healthy donors. Use of 60 Vbeta and 13 Jbeta primers characterized the PCR. The data were produced by immunoSEQ multiplex PCR, yet TCRdb's version contains in-frame clones alone and is incomplete. Found here are nearly 110,000 clones, 74% of them singletons; the top ten hold about 14%. Specimen: PBMCs. The receptors stem from a woman between 40 and 55 years old in good health and CMV-seropositive.

The chain links TRBV7-8 to TRBJ2-1, with TRBD2 matching over 8 bases. This CDR3 spans 15 amino acids. Trimming removed 2 bases from V and 6 bases from J; junction bases left unmatched: 6. The germline gives CDR1 SGHVS, CDR2 FQNEAQ. The DNA of the CDR3 is TGTGCCAGCAGCTTATCCGGGACTAGTCGCAATGAGCAGTTCTTC. Its protein is CASSLSGTSRNEQFF.

The chain employs TRBV27 and TRBJ2-2; a possible D gene is TRBD2 (7 bases). CDR1 MNHEY and CDR2 SMNVEV come from the germline V gene (reference sequence). This CDR3 is 15 amino acids long. V gave up 5 bases and J gave up 6 bases, with 16 bases separating them. As DNA, the CDR3 is TGTGCCAGCAGTCGGGGGGAACAGGGACCCGGGGAGCTGTTTTTT. Its translation: CASSRGEQGPGELFF.

The chain recombines TRBV7-3 with TRBJ2-3; 9 bases agree with TRBD2. CDR1 is SGHTA and CDR2 is FQGTGA in the germline V gene. V lost 5 bases to trimming and J lost 0 bases; unmatched junction nucleotides: 3. The CDR3 covers 15 residues. The CDR3 is CASSLSGGSTDTQYF. As DNA, the CDR3 is TGTGCCAGCAGCCTCAGCGGGGGGAGCACAGATACGCAGTATTTT. Full variable domain (missing parts from reference TRBV7-3 and TRBJ2-3): GAGVSQTPSNKVTEKGKYVELRCDPISGHTALYWYRQSLGQGPEFLIYFQGTGAADDSGLPNDRFFAVRPEGSVSTLKIQRTERGDSAVYLCASSLSGGSTDTQYFGPGTRLTVL.

This clone showed up just a few times. V and J are TRBV5-1 and TRBJ1-1, with D hard to call. This CDR3 has 15 residues. The germline V gene encodes CDR1 SGHRS and CDR2 YFSETQ. Trimming took off 2 bases at V and 0 bases at J, with 11 bases between the two ends. The CDR3 reads CASSFSGRLNTEAFF. CDR3 nucleotide sequence: TGCGCCAGCAGCTTCTCTGGCAGGTTGAACACTGAAGCTTTCTTT.

The CDR3 protein is CASSRGWVNEQYF. In DNA form, the CDR3 reads TGTGCCAGCAGCAGGGGGTGGGTCAACGAGCAGTACTTC. The chain carries TRBV5-6 and TRBJ2-7, with D possibly matching TRBD1 (6 bases). CDR1 SGHDT and CDR2 YYEEEE come from the germline V gene. Trimming took 4 bases from V and 5 from J, leaving 13 bases between them. This CDR3 is 13 amino acids long.

V and J are TRBV4-3 and TRBJ2-3, with D possibly TRBD2 on 7 matching bases. V was pared by 1 base and J by 1 base, with 12 bases between. Germline assignment: CDR1 LGHNA and CDR2 YSLEER. This CDR3 region has 16 residues. CDR3 sequence reads: CASSQVLGGRTDTQYF. The CDR3 DNA sequence: TGCGCCAGCAGCCAAGTGCTCGGGGGGCGCACAGATACGCAGTATTTT.

This clone was observed once. The rearrangement joins TRBV30 to TRBJ1-1; 7 bases agree with TRBD1. This CDR3 contains 16 residues. The V gene's germline CDR1 is GTSNPN and CDR2 SVGIG (reference sequence). Trimming removed 2 bases from V and 5 bases from J; junction bases left unmatched: 14. The CDR3 spells CAWSSAMSGGKTEAFF. The CDR3 coding sequence is TGTGCCTGGAGTTCTGCGATGTCAGGGGGAAAAACTGAAGCTTTCTTT. Complete variable domain (other parts from reference TRBV30 and TRBJ1-1): SQTIHQWPATLVQPVGSPLSLECTVEGTSNPNLYWYRQAAGRGLQLLFYSVGIGQISSEVPQNLSASRPQDRQFILSSKKLLLSDSGFYLCAWSSAMSGGKTEAFFGQGTRLTVV.

V usage is TRBV7-3 and J usage is TRBJ2-1, with 14 bases fitting TRBD2. The CDR3 length is 18 residues. Germline V gene data show CDR1 as SGHTA and CDR2 as FQGTGA. Trimming cost V 4 bases and J 4 bases; bases outside gene matches: 9. CDR3 sequence: CASSSRPTSGGGYNEQFF. DNA for the CDR3: TGTGCCAGCAGCTCCCGACCGACTAGCGGGGGGGGTTACAATGAGCAGTTCTTC.

This chain connects TRBV16 to TRBJ1-2; D is unclear. Germline assignment: CDR1 KGHSY and CDR2 FQNENV. CDR3 size: 12 residues. V gave up 5 bases and J gave up 4 bases, with 8 bases separating them. CDR3 coding DNA: TGTGCCAGCAGCGTCCGGGGCTATGGCTACACCTTC. It translates to CASSVRGYGYTF.

This clone was picked up a small number of times. The gene calls are TRBV13 and TRBJ1-2; D perhaps matches TRBD1 (6 bases). The CDR3 totals 15 residues. Per the germline V gene, CDR1 is PRHDT and CDR2 is FYEKMQ (reference sequence). Trimming took off 5 bases at V and 5 bases at J, with 18 bases between the two ends. For the CDR3, the DNA is TGTGCCAGCAGCCAATCCCCCAGGGGAGGGTATGGCTACACCTTC. Residues: CASSQSPRGGYGYTF.

CDR3 DNA sequence: TGTGCCAGCAGCGAACAGGGTACCAACGTCCTGACTTTC. It yields the protein CASSEQGTNVLTF. This chain uses TRBV5-4 with TRBJ2-6; a weak D match, TRBD1 (6 bases). V lost 4 bases and J lost 8, with 10 bases in between. Looked up from germline, CDR1 is SGHNT and CDR2 is YYREEE (reference sequence). This CDR3 is built from 13 residues.

The genes are TRBV25-1 and TRBJ2-2; 9 bases are shared with TRBD1. The CDR3 covers 16 residues. The V and J ends lost 4 bases and 5 bases, in that order; junction bases with no gene match: 8. CDR1 is MGHDK and CDR2 is SYGVNS in the germline V gene. In DNA, the CDR3 is TGTGCCAGCAGTGGTTGGACAGGGGAAGGAACCGGGGAGCTGTTTTTT. As protein: CASSGWTGEGTGELFF.

The chain employs TRBV6-5 and TRBJ2-7; no reliable D call. With 4 bases removed from V and 0 bases from J, the gap between germline ends came to 13 bases. CDR3 size: 15 residues. CDR1 and CDR2 (germline): MNHEY, SVGAGI. This chain's CDR3 is CASSLYSASSYEQYF. In DNA, the CDR3 is TGTGCCAGCAGTTTATACAGTGCGAGCTCCTACGAGCAGTACTTC.

The chain carries TRBV29-1 and TRBJ1-1, with 7 bases aligning to TRBD1. From germline, CDR1 is SQVTM and CDR2 ANQGSEA. The CDR3 covers 13 residues. V was pared by 7 bases and J by 2 bases, with 7 bases of the junction left unmatched. The CDR3 DNA follows: TGCAGCGCCCGAGACAGGGCCAACACTGAAGCTTTCTTT. The encoded protein is CSARDRANTEAFF.

This chain connects TRBV10-2 to TRBJ1-3; 8 bases map to TRBD1. Trimming took 5 bases from V and 3 from J; bases not matched to a gene: 9. The CDR3 is 16 amino acids. Per germline, CDR1 WSHSY and CDR2 SAAADI. The CDR3: CASSNGQGFGGNTIYF. The CDR3 DNA follows: TGCGCCAGCAGTAACGGACAGGGTTTTGGTGGAAACACCATATATTTT.

This clone has just a few counts. J is TRBJ2-7 and V is TRBV30; 13 nucleotides match TRBD2. Germline V gives CDR1 GTSNPN, CDR2 SVGIG (reference sequence). Unmatched junction bases numbered 3, after V lost 2 bases and J lost 2 bases. This CDR3 contains 15 residues. CDR3 nucleotide sequence: TGTGCCTGGAGTACCGGGACTAGCGGGGCCTACGAGCAGTACTTC. Translating it yields CAWSTGTSGAYEQYF.

This chain connects TRBV18 to TRBJ2-3, with TRBD1 matching 9 bases. This CDR3 contains 17 residues. Per the germline V gene, CDR1 is KGHSH and CDR2 is LQKENI. J lost 4 bases, V lost 4 bases, and 12 bases had no gene match. Written as DNA, the CDR3 is TGTGCCAGCTCACGCAATACCGGGACAGGGTACCCAGATACGCAGTATTTT. It encodes CASSRNTGTGYPDTQYF.

The rearrangement uses TRBV7-8 and TRBJ1-1; 7 positions match TRBD1. The CDR3 has 18 amino acids. CDR1 SGHVS and CDR2 FQNEAQ come from the germline V gene. The V and J ends lost 1 base and 3 bases, in that order; junction bases with no gene match: 14. The CDR3 region has the DNA TGTGCCAGCAGCTTAGGGAGACCAGGGGGAAGGTTTGACACTGAAGCTTTCTTT. It is translated as CASSLGRPGGRFDTEAFF.

This clone has more than one count but fewer than ten. The CDR3 nucleotides are TGTGCCAGCAGCGTAACTCTAGCGGGGGAGACCCAGTACTTC. It codes for CASSVTLAGETQYF. The chain carries TRBV9 and TRBJ2-5; 9 bases align to TRBD2. The CDR3 is 14 amino acids. The germline CDR1 and CDR2 sequences are SGDLS and YYNGEE. Trimming cost V 1 base and J 5 bases; bases outside gene matches: 3.

The rearrangement joins TRBV6-6 to TRBJ1-5, with a possible D match to TRBD1 (6 bases). Trimming took 5 bases from V and 7 from J, leaving 12 bases between them. The CDR3 sequence is 13 residues long. CDR1 MNHNY and CDR2 SVGAGI come from the germline V gene (reference sequence). The chain's CDR3 is CASSTGMRQPQHF. CDR3 DNA sequence: TGTGCCAGCAGTACAGGGATGAGGCAGCCCCAGCATTTT.

The chain recombines TRBV15 with TRBJ2-3; no firm D call. This CDR3 comprises 14 residues. Germline V gene lookup returns CDR1 LNHNV and CDR2 YYDKDF (reference sequence). V gave up 0 bases and J gave up 1 base, with 5 bases separating them. This CDR3 is CATSRDRGTDTQYF. CDR3 coding DNA: TGTGCCACCAGCAGAGATCGTGGCACAGATACGCAGTATTTT.

A few counts support this clone. This chain links TRBV19 with TRBJ2-5; 13 bases align to TRBD2. The V and J ends lost 6 bases and 5 bases, in that order; junction bases with no gene match: 18. Germline CDR1 reads LNHDA; CDR2 reads SQIVND (reference sequence). The CDR3 has 19 amino acids. The CDR3 bases are TGTGCCAGTAGCCTCCGTCGGACTAGCGGGGGAAGGGCGTTGGAGACCCAGTACTTC. This sequence encodes CASSLRRTSGGRALETQYF. Using reference TRBV19 and TRBJ2-5 for the parts outside the CDR3, the full variable domain is DGGITQSPKYLFRKEGQNVTLSCEQNLNHDAMYWYRQDPGQGLRLIYYSQIVNDFQKGDIAEGYSVSREKKESFPLTVTSAQKNPTAFYLCASSLRRTSGGRALETQYFGPGTRLLVL.

This clone was detected a few times. The genes are TRBV30 and TRBJ2-7, with TRBD1 matching 7 bases. The length of the CDR3 is 14 residues. Germline assignment: CDR1 GTSNPN and CDR2 SVGIG (reference sequence). V lost 3 bases to trimming and J lost 5 bases; unmatched junction nucleotides: 10. The CDR3 bases are TGTGCCTGGAGCGATTGGACAGGAGGCAACGAGCAGTACTTC. This gives the protein CAWSDWTGGNEQYF.

V and J are TRBV7-8 and TRBJ2-1; 14 bases are shared with TRBD2. The CDR3 length is 16 residues. Germline V gene data show CDR1 as SGHVS and CDR2 as FQNEAQ. V shed 10 bases and J 8 bases; nucleotides not matched to a gene: 13. In DNA form, the CDR3 reads TGTGCCACCGCGGGACTAGCGGGGGCCCCGGGGGATGAGCAGTTCTTC. It is translated as CATAGLAGAPGDEQFF.

The chain carries TRBV7-8 and TRBJ1-3; D unclear. V lost 7 bases and J lost 0, with 7 bases in between. The CDR3 extends over 13 amino acids. CDR1 and CDR2 from the germline V gene are SGHVS and FQNEAQ. This CDR3 reads CASTSGSGNTIYF. The CDR3 DNA reads as TGTGCCAGCACCTCGGGCTCTGGAAACACCATATATTTT.